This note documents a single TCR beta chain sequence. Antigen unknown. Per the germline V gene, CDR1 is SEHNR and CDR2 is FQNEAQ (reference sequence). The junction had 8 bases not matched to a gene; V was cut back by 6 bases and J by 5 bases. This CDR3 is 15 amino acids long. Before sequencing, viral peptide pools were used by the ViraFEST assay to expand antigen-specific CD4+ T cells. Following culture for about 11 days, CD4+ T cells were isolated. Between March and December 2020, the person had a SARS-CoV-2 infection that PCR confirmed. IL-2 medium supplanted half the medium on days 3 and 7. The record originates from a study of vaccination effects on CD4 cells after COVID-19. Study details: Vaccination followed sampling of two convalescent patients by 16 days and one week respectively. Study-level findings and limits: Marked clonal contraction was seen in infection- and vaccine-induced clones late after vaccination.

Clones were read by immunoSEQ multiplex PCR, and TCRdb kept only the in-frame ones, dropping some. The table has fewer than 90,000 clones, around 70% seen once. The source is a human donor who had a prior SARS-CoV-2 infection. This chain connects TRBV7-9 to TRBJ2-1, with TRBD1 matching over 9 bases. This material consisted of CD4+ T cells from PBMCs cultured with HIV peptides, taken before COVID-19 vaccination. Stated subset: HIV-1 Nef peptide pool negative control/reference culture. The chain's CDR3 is CASRVGTGINNEQFF. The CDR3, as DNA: TGTGCCAGCAGAGTAGGGACAGGGATAAACAATGAGCAGTTCTTC.